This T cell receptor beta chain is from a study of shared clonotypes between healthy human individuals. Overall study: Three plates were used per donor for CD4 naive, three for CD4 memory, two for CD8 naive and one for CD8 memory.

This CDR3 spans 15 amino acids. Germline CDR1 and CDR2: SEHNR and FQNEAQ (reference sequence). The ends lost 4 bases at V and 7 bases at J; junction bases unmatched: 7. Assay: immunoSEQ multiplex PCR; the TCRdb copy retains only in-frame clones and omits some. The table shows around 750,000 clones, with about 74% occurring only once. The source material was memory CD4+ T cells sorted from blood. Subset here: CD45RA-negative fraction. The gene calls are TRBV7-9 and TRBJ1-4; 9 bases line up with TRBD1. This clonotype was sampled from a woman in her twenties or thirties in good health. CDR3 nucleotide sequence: TGTGCCAGCAGCTCGAACAGGGGGCAGCGTGAAAAACTGTTTTTT. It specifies CASSSNRGQREKLFF.